This record covers a single T cell receptor (beta chain). What it binds is not known. V was pared by 3 bases and J by 5 bases, with 16 bases between. The CDR3 spans 15 residues. CDR1 and CDR2 (germline): MNHNS, SASEGT. 13 Jbeta primers and 60 Vbeta primers were used for the PCR. The repertoire was sequenced with immunoSEQ multiplex PCR; TCRdb's copy has only in-frame clones and lacks some. The repertoire holds 100,000 to 140,000 clones, with approximately 81% as singletons. This record belongs to a study of cytomegalovirus exposure and HLA in healthy donors. Study-wide points: Common viral pathogens seemed to be connected with several of the most significant clusters, according to a later analysis.

The sample taken for sequencing was PBMCs. The receptor's source is a man aged 25 to 40 in good health and CMV-seronegative. V is TRBV6-1 and J is TRBJ1-2; D might be TRBD1 (5 bases). CDR3 bases: TGTGCCAGCAGTGAGGGGCAGGGAATAGGGTATGGCTACACCTTC. This translates into CASSEGQGIGYGYTF.